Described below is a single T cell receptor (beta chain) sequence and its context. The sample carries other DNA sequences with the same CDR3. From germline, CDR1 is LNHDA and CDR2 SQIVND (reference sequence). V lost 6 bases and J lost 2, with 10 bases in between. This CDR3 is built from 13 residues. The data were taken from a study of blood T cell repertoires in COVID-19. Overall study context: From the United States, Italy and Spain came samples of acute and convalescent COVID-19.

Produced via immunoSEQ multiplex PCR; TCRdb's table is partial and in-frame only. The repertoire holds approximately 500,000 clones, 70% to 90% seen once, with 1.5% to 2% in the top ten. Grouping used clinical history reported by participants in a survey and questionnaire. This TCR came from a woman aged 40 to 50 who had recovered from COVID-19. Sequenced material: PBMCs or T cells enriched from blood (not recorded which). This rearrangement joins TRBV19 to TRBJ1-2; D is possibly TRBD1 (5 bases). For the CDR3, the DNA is TGTGCCAGTAGCCGGGGACTGAACTATGGCTACACCTTC. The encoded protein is CASSRGLNYGYTF. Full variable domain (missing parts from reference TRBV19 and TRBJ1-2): DGGITQSPKYLFRKEGQNVTLSCEQNLNHDAMYWYRQDPGQGLRLIYYSQIVNDFQKGDIAEGYSVSREKKESFPLTVTSAQKNPTAFYLCASSRGLNYGYTFGSGTRLTVV.